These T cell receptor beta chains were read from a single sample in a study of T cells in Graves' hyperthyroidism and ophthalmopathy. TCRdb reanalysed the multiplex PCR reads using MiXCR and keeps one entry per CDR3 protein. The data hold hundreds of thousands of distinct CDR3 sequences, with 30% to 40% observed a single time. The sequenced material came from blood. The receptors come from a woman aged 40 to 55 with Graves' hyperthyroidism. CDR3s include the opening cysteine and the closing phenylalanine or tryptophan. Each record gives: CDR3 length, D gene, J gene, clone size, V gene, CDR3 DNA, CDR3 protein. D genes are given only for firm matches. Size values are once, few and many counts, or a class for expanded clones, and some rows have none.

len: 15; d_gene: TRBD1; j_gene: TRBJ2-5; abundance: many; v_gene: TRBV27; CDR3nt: TGTGCCAGCAGCCCGAGGACAGGGACGGGCGAGACCCAGTACTTC; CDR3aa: CASSPRTGTGETQYF
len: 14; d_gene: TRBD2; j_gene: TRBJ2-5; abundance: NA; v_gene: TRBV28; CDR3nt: TGTGCCAGCAGGAGTCCGGGACTAGAAGAGACCCAGTACTTC; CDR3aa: CASRSPGLEETQYF
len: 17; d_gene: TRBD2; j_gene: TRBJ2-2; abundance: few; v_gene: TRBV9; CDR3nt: TGTGCCAGCAGCGCCTCGTCTAGCGGGATGTTTACCGGGGAGCTGTTTTTT; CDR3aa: CASSASSSGMFTGELFF
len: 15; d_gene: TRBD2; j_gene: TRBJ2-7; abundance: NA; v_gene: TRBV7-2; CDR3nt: TGCGCCAGCAGCCAAGTAATAGCGGGAACCTACGAGCAGTACTTC; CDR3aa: CASSQVIAGTYEQYF
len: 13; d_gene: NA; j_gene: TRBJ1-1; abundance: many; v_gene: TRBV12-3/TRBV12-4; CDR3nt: TGTGCCAGCAGTTTTCGGCCCAACTTGGAAGCTTTCTTT; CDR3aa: CASSFRPNLEAFF
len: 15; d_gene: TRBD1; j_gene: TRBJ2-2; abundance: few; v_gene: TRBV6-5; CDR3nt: TGTGCCAGCAGTACACAGGGGGCGAACACCGGGGAGCTGTTTTTT; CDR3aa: CASSTQGANTGELFF
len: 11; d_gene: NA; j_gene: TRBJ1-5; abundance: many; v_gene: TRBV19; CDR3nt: TGTGCCGGGGGGGGCAATCAGCCCCAGCATTTT; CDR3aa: CAGGGNQPQHF
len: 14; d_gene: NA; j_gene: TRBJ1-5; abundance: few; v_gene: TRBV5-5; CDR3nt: TGTGCCAGCAATGTAGGGTTAGACAATCAGCCCCAGCATTTT; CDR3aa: CASNVGLDNQPQHF
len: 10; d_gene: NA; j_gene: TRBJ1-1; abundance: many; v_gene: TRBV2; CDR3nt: TGTGCCAGCAATAGGATTGAAGCTTTCTTT; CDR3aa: CASNRIEAFF
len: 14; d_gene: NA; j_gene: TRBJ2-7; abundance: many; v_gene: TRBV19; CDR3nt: TGTGCCAGTAGTACCTCGACGGGCGACTACGAGCAGTACTTC; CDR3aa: CASSTSTGDYEQYF
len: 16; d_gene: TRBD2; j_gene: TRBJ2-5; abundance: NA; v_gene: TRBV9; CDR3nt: TGTGCCAGCAGCGTAGATGTAACTAGCGGCCAAGAGACCCAGTACTTC; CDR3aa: CASSVDVTSGQETQYF
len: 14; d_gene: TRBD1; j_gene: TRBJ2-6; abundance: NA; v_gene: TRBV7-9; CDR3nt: TGTGCCAGCAAAGGGGGCGCTGGGGCCAACGTCCTGACTTTC; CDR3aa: CASKGGAGANVLTF
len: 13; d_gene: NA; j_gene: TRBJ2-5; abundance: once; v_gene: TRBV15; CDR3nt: TGTGCCACCAGCAATCCAGGGCCGGAGACCCAGTACTTC; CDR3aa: CATSNPGPETQYF
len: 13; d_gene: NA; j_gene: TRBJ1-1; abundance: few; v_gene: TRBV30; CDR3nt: TGTGCCTGGATACAAGGGGCGAACACTGAAGCTTTCTTT; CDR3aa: CAWIQGANTEAFF
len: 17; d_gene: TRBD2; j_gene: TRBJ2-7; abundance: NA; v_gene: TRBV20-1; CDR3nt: TGCAGTGCAACCGGGGGGGGGGTAGCGGGAGAAACCCTCGAGCAGTACTTC; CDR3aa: CSATGGGVAGETLEQYF
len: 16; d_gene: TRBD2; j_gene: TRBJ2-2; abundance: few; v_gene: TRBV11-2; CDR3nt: TGTGCCAGCATCCCCGAACTAGCGGGGAACACCGGGGAGCTGTTTTTT; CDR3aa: CASIPELAGNTGELFF
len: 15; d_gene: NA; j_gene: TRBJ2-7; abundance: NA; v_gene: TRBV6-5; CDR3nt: TGTGCCAGCAGACAAAAAGCAGGGAGCTCCTACGAGCAGTACTTC; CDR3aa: CASRQKAGSSYEQYF
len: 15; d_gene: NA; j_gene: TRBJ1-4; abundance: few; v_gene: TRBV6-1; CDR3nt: TGTGCCAGCAGTCTTCAGCGGAGACTTAATGAAAAACTGTTTTTT; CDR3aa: CASSLQRRLNEKLFF
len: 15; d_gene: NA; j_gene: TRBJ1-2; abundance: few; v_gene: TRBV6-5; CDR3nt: TGTGCCAGCAGTTACAATGCGGGGACCAACTATGGCTACACCTTC; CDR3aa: CASSYNAGTNYGYTF
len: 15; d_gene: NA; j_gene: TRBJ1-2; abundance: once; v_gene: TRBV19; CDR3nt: TGTGCCAGTAGTAGTCCCGGGGCAGTAAACTATGGCTACACCTTC; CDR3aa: CASSSPGAVNYGYTF
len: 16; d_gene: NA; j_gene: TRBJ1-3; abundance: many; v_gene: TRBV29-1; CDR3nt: TGCAGCGTTGAAGAACAAGAACGGCTCTCTGGAAACACCATATATTTT; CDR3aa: CSVEEQERLSGNTIYF
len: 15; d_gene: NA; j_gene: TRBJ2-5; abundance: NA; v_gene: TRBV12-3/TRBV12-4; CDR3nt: TGTGCCAGCAGGAGCGGACTGAGCGCCAAAGAGACCCAGTACTTC; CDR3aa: CASRSGLSAKETQYF
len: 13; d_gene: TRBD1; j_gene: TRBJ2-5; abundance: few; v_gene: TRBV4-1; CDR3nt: TGCGCCAGCAGCCCGGACAGGGTTGGGTCCCAGTACTTC; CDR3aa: CASSPDRVGSQYF
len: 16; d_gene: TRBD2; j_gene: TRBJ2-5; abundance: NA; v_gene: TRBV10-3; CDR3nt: TGTGCCATCAGTGAGTCAGTAGCGGGAGGGGGGGAGACCCAGTACTTC; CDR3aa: CAISESVAGGGETQYF
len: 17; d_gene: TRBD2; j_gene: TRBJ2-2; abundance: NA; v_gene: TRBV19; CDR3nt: TGTGCCAGTAGTGTTAATCAAGGGAGGGACCCCAGCGGGGAGCTGTTTTTT; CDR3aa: CASSVNQGRDPSGELFF
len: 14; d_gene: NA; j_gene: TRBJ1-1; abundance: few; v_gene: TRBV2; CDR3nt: TGTGCCAGCAGTTTCGACAGAATTAACACTGAAGCTTTCTTT; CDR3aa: CASSFDRINTEAFF
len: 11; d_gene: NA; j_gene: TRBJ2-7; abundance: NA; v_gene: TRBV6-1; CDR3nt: TGTGCCAGCAGTGAGACGTGCGAGCAGTACTTC; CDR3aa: CASSETCEQYF
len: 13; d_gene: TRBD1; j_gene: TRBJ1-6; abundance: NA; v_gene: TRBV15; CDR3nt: TGTGCCCCAACCCATGCAGGGGGCTCACCCCTCCACTTT; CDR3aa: CAPTHAGGSPLHF
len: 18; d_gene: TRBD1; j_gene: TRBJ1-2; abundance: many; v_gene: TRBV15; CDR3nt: TGTGCCACCAGCAGAGAAAGGGGGCAGGGGCCCGGCCGGTATGGCTACACCTTC; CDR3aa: CATSRERGQGPGRYGYTF
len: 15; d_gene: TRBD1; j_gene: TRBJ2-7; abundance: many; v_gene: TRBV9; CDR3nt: TGTGCCAGCAGCGTAGAGGGGACAGGTGGACCAGAGCAGTACTTC; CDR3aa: CASSVEGTGGPEQYF
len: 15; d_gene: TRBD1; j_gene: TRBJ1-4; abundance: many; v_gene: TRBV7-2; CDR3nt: TGTGCCAGCAGCCCCGGACAGGGACGAAATGAAAAACTGTTTTTT; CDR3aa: CASSPGQGRNEKLFF
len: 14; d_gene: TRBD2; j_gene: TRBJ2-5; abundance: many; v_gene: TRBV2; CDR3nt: TGTGCCAGCAACCTTCTAGCGGCGCAAGAGACCCAGTACTTC; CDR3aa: CASNLLAAQETQYF
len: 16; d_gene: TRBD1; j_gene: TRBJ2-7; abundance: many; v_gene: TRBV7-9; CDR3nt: TGTGCCAGCAGCAACCCCGGGACAGGGGCAGACTACGAGCAGTACTTC; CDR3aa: CASSNPGTGADYEQYF
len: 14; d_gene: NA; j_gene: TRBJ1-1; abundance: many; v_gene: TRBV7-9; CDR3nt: TGTGCCAGCAGCCCAGGGGTCGAACTTCTGGCCGCTTTCTTT; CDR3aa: CASSPGVELLAAFF
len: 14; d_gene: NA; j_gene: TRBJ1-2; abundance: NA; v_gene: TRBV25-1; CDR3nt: TGTGCCAGCTCACCAGGCATTACTACGGGAGGCTACACCTTC; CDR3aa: CASSPGITTGGYTF
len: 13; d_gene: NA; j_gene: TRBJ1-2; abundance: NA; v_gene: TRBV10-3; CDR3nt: TGTGCCATCAGGTACACCGCTAACTATGGCTACACCTTC; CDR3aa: CAIRYTANYGYTF
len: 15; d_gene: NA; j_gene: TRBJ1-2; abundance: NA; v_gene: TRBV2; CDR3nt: TGTGCCAGCAGTGAATCAGGGACACCGAACTATGGCTACACCTTC; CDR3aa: CASSESGTPNYGYTF
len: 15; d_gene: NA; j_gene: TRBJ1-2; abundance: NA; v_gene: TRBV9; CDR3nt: TGTGCCAGCAGCCAAGTGGTTGGGCCAGGGCAGAGCTACACCTTC; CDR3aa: CASSQVVGPGQSYTF
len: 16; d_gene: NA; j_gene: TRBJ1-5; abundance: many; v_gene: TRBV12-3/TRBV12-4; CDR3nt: TGTGCCAGCAGCCGACGGACAACTTATAGCAATCAGCCCCAGCATTTT; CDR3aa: CASSRRTTYSNQPQHF
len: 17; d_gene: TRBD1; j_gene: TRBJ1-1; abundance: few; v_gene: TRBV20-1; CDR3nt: TGCAGTGCTGCCCCGCCCGGGACAGGGGGATGGGACACTGAAGCTTTCTTT; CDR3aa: CSAAPPGTGGWDTEAFF
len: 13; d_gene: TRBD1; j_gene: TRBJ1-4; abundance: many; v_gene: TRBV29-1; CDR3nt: TGCAGCGTTGATAGAGGGGGCGGTGAAAAACTGTTTTTT; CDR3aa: CSVDRGGGEKLFF
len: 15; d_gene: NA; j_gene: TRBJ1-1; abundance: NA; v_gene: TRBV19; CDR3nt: TGTGCCAGTAGTATCCCCTCGGAGGGCCTCACTGAAGCTTTCTTT; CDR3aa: CASSIPSEGLTEAFF
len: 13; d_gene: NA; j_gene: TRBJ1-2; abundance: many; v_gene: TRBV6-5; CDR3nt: TGTGCCAGCAGTCAGTCAGGGTTATATGGCTACACCTTC; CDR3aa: CASSQSGLYGYTF
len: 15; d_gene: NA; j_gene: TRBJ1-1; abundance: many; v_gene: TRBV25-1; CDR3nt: TGTGCCAGCAGTGGGGGGTGGTCCCAGGGCACTGAAGCTTTCTTT; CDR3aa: CASSGGWSQGTEAFF
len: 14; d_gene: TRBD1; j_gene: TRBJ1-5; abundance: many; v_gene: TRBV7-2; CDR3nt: TGTGCCAGCAGGCTAGGGACAGGGGGCCAGCCCCAGCATTTT; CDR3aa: CASRLGTGGQPQHF
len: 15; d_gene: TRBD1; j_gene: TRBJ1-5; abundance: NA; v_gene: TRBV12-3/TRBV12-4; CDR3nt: TGTGCCATCTCCACGACAGGGGTAGGGGATCAGCCCCAGCATTTT; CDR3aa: CAISTTGVGDQPQHF
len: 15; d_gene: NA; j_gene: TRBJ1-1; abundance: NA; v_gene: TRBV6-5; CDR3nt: TGTGCCACCCGGGACACTGTCAGCCAGAACACTGAAGCTTTCTTT; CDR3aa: CATRDTVSQNTEAFF
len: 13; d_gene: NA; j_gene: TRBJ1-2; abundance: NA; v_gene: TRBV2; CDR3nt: TGTGCCAGCAGTCGCGGGCCCGCCGGGGGCTACACCTTC; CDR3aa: CASSRGPAGGYTF
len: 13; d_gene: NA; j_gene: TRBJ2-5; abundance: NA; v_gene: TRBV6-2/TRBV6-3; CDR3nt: TGTGCCGCCCAGGCCGAGAACCAAGAGACCCAGTACTTC; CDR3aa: CAAQAENQETQYF
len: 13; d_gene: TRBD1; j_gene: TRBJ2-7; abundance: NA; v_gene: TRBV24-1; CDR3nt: TGTGCCACCGCAAGGACAGGGGGCTACGAGCAGTACTTC; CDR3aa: CATARTGGYEQYF
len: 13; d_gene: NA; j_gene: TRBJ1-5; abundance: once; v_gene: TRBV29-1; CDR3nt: TGCAGCTTTGGTACCAGGGAGGGTCAGCCCCAGCATTTT; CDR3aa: CSFGTREGQPQHF
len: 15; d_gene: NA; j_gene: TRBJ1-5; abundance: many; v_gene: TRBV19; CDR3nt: TGTGCCAGTAGTATCGTAATGGGTGGCAATCAGCCCCAGCATTTT; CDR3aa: CASSIVMGGNQPQHF
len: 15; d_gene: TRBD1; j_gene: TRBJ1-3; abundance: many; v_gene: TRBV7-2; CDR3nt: TGTGCCACCTACCTTGGGACAGGTCCCAGAAACACCATATATTTT; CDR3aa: CATYLGTGPRNTIYF
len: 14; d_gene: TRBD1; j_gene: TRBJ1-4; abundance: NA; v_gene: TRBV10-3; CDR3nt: TGTGCCATCAGTGACGGGACAGTGAATGAAAAACTGTTTTTT; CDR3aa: CAISDGTVNEKLFF
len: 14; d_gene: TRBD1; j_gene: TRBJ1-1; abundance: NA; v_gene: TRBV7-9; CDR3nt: TGTGCCAGCAGCTTGTTGACAGGGGATGCTGAAGCTTTCTTT; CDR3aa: CASSLLTGDAEAFF
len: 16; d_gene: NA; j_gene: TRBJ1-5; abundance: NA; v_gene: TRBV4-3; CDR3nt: TGCGCCAGCAGCCAACGCCACGACTCCCTGGGTAGGCCCCAGCATTTT; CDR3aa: CASSQRHDSLGRPQHF
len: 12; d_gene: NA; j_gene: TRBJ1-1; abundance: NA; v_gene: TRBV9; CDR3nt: TGTGCCAGCAGCGTAGAGGGGAGGGAAGCTTTCTTT; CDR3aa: CASSVEGREAFF